The 19 T cell receptor beta chains below were found in one sample sequenced in a study of cytomegalovirus exposure and HLA in healthy donors. Assay: immunoSEQ multiplex PCR; the TCRdb copy retains only in-frame clones and omits some. This table holds over 120,000 clones, over 80% found once. Sample: PBMCs. Receptors were obtained from a woman aged 25-40 years in good health and CMV-seropositive.

V gene TRBV6-5 combines with J gene TRBJ2-7, with D possibly TRBD1 on 6 matching bases. Trimming removed 5 bases from V and 0 bases from J, with 11 bases in between. The CDR3 sequence is 14 residues long. Per germline, CDR1 MNHEY and CDR2 SVGAGI. Here the CDR3 DNA reads TGTGCCAGCAGTGTGGACAGTTTCTCCTACGAGCAGTACTTC. Protein product: CASSVDSFSYEQYF.

The V and J genes are TRBV10-1 and TRBJ2-3, with D maybe TRBD2 (6 bases). V gave up 10 bases and J gave up 0 bases, with 14 bases separating them. This CDR3 is 14 amino acids long. Germline V gene sequence: CDR1 WNHNN, CDR2 SYGVQD (reference sequence). As DNA, the CDR3 is TGCGCCACATCTAGCGCTTCTAGCACAGATACGCAGTATTTT. It specifies CATSSASSTDTQYF.

J is TRBJ2-3 and V is TRBV7-3; perhaps TRBD2 as D (5 bases). Germline assignment: CDR1 SGHTA and CDR2 FQGTGA. With 2 bases removed from V and 6 bases from J, the gap between germline ends came to 18 bases. The CDR3 sequence is 16 residues long. The CDR3 sequence: CASSLLGGSYRDTQYF. As DNA, the CDR3 is TGTGCCAGCAGCTTATTGGGCGGGTCCTACCGGGATACGCAGTATTTT.

The rearrangement uses TRBV7-9 and TRBJ2-4; 13 positions agree with TRBD2. This CDR3 is built from 18 residues. Germline CDR1 and CDR2: SEHNR and FQNEAQ (reference sequence). The ends lost 5 bases at V and 0 bases at J; junction bases unmatched: 7. Here the CDR3 DNA reads TGTGCCAGCAGCCCACTAGCGGGGGGGCCGGGAGCCAAAAACATTCAGTACTTC. Encoded protein: CASSPLAGGPGAKNIQYF.

This rearrangement joins TRBV4-1 to TRBJ2-7; D may be TRBD2 (7 bases). Germline assignment: CDR1 MGHRA and CDR2 YSYEKL. This CDR3 is built from 16 residues. The V end was cut by 0 bases, the J end by 2 bases, with 14 bases between. The DNA of the CDR3 is TGCGCCAGCAGCCAAGAGAGCGGGACATACACCTACGAGCAGTACTTC. Its protein is CASSQESGTYTYEQYF.

This chain links TRBV5-1 with TRBJ2-3; 11 bases line up with TRBD2. With 5 bases clipped from V and 3 bases from J, the junction kept 11 bases outside the gene matches. The CDR3 covers 17 residues. Germline loops: CDR1 SGHRS, CDR2 YFSETQ. The CDR3 is CASSDFGLAGQTDTQYF. The CDR3 DNA reads as TGCGCCAGCAGTGATTTCGGACTAGCGGGTCAAACAGATACGCAGTATTTT.

V usage is TRBV11-1 and J usage is TRBJ2-1; 7 nucleotides match TRBD1. The CDR3 consists of 17 residues. The V segment lost 5 bases and the J segment 4 bases; nucleotides outside the gene matches: 14. CDR1 is SGHAT, CDR2 FQDESV, per germline (reference sequence). CDR3 in amino acids: CASSLTEPRQGYNEQFF. The CDR3, as DNA: TGTGCCAGCAGCCTTACCGAGCCGAGACAGGGTTACAATGAGCAGTTCTTC.

The rearrangement joins TRBV5-1 to TRBJ2-3; D may be TRBD1 (7 bases). The germline V gene encodes CDR1 SGHRS and CDR2 YFSETQ. This CDR3 has 16 residues. V was clipped by 3 bases and J by 4 bases, with 18 bases between them. The CDR3 sequence: CASSSLPQGGPDTQYF. For the CDR3, the DNA is TGCGCCAGCAGCTCTCTCCCCCAGGGGGGCCCAGATACGCAGTATTTT. Combining the CDR3 with reference TRBV5-1 and TRBJ2-3 gives the whole variable domain KAGVTQTPRYLIKTRGQQVTLSCSPISGHRSVSWYQQTPGQGLQFLFEYFSETQRNKGNFPGRFSGRQFSNSRSEMNVSTLELGDSALYLCASSSLPQGGPDTQYFGPGTRLTVL.

The chain has TRBV6-5 and TRBJ2-7; D is unclear. CDR1 is MNHEY and CDR2 is SVGAGI in the germline V gene. Deletions cut 2 bases from V and 5 bases from J, with 4 bases between. The CDR3 contains 11 residues. The CDR3 spells CASSYGDEQYF. The CDR3 DNA reads as TGTGCCAGCAGTTACGGAGACGAGCAGTACTTC.

The CDR3 DNA sequence: TGTGCCAGCAGCGCCCGGGGGGGGGCAGGGCGAGGCAATCAGCCCCAGCATTTT. It codes for CASSARGGAGRGNQPQHF. V is TRBV28 and J is TRBJ1-5, with a possible D match to TRBD1 (6 bases). The V and J ends lost 6 bases and 2 bases respectively, with 23 bases between them. The CDR3 totals 18 residues. CDR1 and CDR2 from the germline V gene are MDHEN and SYDVKM.

This rearrangement joins TRBV5-1 to TRBJ2-3; 8 positions agree with TRBD2. CDR1 and CDR2 (germline): SGHRS, YFSETQ. The V gene end was trimmed by 4 bases and the J gene end by 5 bases; junction bases not matched to a gene: 9. This CDR3 region has 15 residues. CDR3 in amino acids: CASSAGTLAGDTQYF. The CDR3 DNA sequence: TGCGCCAGCAGCGCAGGAACCCTAGCGGGAGATACGCAGTATTTT. Drawing the rest from reference TRBV5-1 and TRBJ2-3, the complete variable domain is KAGVTQTPRYLIKTRGQQVTLSCSPISGHRSVSWYQQTPGQGLQFLFEYFSETQRNKGNFPGRFSGRQFSNSRSEMNVSTLELGDSALYLCASSAGTLAGDTQYFGPGTRLTVL.

The J gene is TRBJ2-1, the V gene TRBV4-1; TRBD1 matches at 7 bases. V shed 0 bases, J shed 4 bases, and the junction held 6 bases outside the gene matches. The CDR3 contains 16 residues. Germline CDR1 reads MGHRA; CDR2 reads YSYEKL. The CDR3 here is CASSQDPGQPYNEQFF. CDR3 bases: TGCGCCAGCAGCCAAGATCCGGGACAGCCGTACAATGAGCAGTTCTTC.

The genes are TRBV5-1 and TRBJ1-1, with TRBD1 as a possible D gene (5 bases). Trimming shortened V by 2 bases and J by 3 bases, and 20 bases separated the two germline ends. There are 17 residues in the CDR3. CDR1 and CDR2 from the germline V gene are SGHRS and YFSETQ. As DNA, the CDR3 is TGCGCCAGCAGCTTCAGGCGGGGGGTGTACTTCCACACTGAAGCTTTCTTT. Encoded protein: CASSFRRGVYFHTEAFF.

This clone was picked up a small number of times. J is TRBJ2-1 and V is TRBV5-6; D possibly corresponds to TRBD1 (5 bases). V lost 4 bases, J lost 6 bases, and 8 bases lay in between. The germline V gene encodes CDR1 SGHDT and CDR2 YYEEEE. The CDR3 is 12 amino acids. The CDR3: CASSATVNEQFF. Written as DNA, the CDR3 is TGTGCCAGCAGCGCGACAGTCAATGAGCAGTTCTTC.

The genes are TRBV6-1 and TRBJ2-3, with 11 bases lining up with TRBD2. The CDR3 is 18 amino acids. V lost 2 bases, J lost 4 bases, and 11 bases stayed unmatched. Germline assignment: CDR1 MNHNS and CDR2 SASEGT. CDR3 DNA sequence: TGTGCCAGCAGTGAAATCCTAGCGGGGGGTGGGCTGCCAGATACGCAGTATTTT. This encodes CASSEILAGGGLPDTQYF.

The chain employs TRBV28 and TRBJ2-3; 7 bases are shared with TRBD1. This CDR3 is 15 amino acids long. Germline V CDR1 and CDR2: MDHEN, SYDVKM. Trimming took 6 bases from V and 2 from J; bases not matched to a gene: 8. The CDR3 DNA follows: TGTGCCAGCAGACAGGGGAATCGAAACACAGATACGCAGTATTTT. Its translation is CASRQGNRNTDTQYF.

This clone is a singleton in its sample. The rearrangement links TRBV19 to TRBJ2-1; 8 nucleotides match TRBD2. This CDR3 region has 16 residues. CDR1 LNHDA and CDR2 SQIVND come from the germline V gene (reference sequence). The V and J ends lost 3 bases and 10 bases, in that order; junction bases with no gene match: 14. The CDR3 nucleotides read TGTGCCAGTAGTATTAGCGGGGACGGCTGGCGGAGGGAGCAGTTCTTC. Protein product: CASSISGDGWRREQFF.

The chain links TRBV6-5 to TRBJ1-5; 10 positions agree with TRBD1. V trimming: 6 bases; J trimming: 6 bases; junction bases outside the gene matches: 5. The CDR3 covers 14 residues. Germline values: CDR1 MNHEY, CDR2 SVGAGI. The CDR3 reads CASSRDRGGQPQHF. DNA for the CDR3: TGTGCCAGCAGCCGGGACAGGGGAGGTCAGCCCCAGCATTTT.

V is TRBV7-9 and J is TRBJ2-7, with 8 bases matching TRBD1. Germline V gene sequence: CDR1 SEHNR, CDR2 FQNEAQ (reference sequence). The CDR3 runs 18 residues. The junction had 15 bases not matched to a gene; V was cut back by 2 bases and J by 3 bases. In DNA form, the CDR3 reads TGTGCCAGCAGCTTATGGCGTGGCAGGGGGCGAAGTTACTACGAGCAGTACTTC. Its protein is CASSLWRGRGRSYYEQYF.